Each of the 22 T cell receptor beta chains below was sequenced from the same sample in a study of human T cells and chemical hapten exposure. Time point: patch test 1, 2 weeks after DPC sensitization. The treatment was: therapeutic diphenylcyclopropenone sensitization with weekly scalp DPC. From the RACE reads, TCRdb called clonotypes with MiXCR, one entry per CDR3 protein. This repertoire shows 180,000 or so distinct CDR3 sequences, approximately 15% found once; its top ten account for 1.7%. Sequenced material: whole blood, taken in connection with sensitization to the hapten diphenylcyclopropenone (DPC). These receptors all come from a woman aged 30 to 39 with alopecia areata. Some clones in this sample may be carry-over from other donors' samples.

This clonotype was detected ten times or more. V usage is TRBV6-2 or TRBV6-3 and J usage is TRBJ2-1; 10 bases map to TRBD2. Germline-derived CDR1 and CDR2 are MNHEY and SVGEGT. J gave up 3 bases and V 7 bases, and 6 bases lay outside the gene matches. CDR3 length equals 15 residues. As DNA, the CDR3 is TGTGCCAGCATGTCGGGGACTAGCGTCTACAATGAGCAGTTCTTC. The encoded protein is CASMSGTSVYNEQFF.

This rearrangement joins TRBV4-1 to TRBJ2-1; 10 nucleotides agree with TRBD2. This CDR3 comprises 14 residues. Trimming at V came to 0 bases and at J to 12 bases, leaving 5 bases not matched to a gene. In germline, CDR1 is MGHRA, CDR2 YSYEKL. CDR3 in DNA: TGCGCCAGCAGCCAAGACCTTAGCGGGAGGTGGCAGTTCTTC. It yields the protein CASSQDLSGRWQFF.

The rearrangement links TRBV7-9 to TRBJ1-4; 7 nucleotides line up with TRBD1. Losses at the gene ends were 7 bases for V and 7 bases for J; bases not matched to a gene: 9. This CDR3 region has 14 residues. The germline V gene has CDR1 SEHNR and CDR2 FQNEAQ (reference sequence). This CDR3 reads CASNNRGGGEKLFF. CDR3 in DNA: TGTGCCAGCAACAACAGGGGAGGAGGTGAAAAACTGTTTTTT.

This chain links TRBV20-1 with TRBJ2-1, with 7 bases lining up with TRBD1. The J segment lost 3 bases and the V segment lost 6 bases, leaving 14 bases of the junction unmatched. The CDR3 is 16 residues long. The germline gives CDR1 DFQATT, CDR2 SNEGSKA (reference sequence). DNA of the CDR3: TGCAGTGCCTTGATGACAGGGTCAGTTTTCTACAATGAGCAGTTCTTC. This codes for CSALMTGSVFYNEQFF.

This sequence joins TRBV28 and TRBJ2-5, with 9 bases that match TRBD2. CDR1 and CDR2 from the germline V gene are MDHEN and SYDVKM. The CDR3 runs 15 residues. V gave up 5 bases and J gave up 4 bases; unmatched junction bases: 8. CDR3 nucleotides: TGTGCCAGCAGTCCCGGGACTAGCCGGGGAGAGACCCAGTACTTC. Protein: CASSPGTSRGETQYF.

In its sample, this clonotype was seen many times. CDR3 region: CSAREGSSDGYTF. CDR3 nucleotide sequence: TGCAGTGCTAGAGAGGGATCCTCCGATGGCTACACCTTC. This chain uses TRBV20-1 with TRBJ1-2; D not resolved. Germline V gene sequence: CDR1 DFQATT, CDR2 SNEGSKA (reference sequence). V lost 0 bases to trimming and J lost 6 bases, with 11 bases between them. The CDR3 sequence is 13 residues long.

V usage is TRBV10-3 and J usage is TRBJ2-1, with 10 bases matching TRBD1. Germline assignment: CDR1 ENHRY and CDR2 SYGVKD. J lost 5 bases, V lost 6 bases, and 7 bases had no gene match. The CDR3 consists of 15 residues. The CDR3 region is CAIRPGQGDHNEQFF. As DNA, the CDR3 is TGTGCCATCAGGCCCGGACAGGGGGACCACAATGAGCAGTTCTTC.

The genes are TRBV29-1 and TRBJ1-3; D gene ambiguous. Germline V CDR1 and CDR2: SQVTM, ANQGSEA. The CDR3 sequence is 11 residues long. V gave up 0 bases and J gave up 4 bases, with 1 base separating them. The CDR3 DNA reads TGCAGCGTTGAAGAAGGAAACACCATATATTTT. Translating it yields CSVEEGNTIYF.

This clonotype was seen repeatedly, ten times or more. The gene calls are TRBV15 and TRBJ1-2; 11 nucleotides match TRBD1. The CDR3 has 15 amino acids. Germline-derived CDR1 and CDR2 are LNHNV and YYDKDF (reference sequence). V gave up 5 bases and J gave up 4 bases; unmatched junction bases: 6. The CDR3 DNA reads TGTGCCACCAGCGGCTGGGACAGGGGGACCTATGGCTACACCTTC. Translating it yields CATSGWDRGTYGYTF.

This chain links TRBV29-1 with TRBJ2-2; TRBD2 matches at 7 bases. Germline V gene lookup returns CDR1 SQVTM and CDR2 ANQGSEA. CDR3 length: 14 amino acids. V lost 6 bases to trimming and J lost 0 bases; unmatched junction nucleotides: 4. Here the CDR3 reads CSVRDYSNTGELFF. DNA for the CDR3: TGCAGCGTCAGGGACTATTCGAACACCGGGGAGCTGTTTTTT.

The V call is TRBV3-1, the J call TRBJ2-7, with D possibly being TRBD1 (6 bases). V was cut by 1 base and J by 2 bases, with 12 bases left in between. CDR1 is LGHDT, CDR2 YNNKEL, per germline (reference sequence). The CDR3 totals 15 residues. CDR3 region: CASSQVGTGPYEQYF. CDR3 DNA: TGTGCCAGCAGCCAAGTGGGTACAGGGCCCTACGAGCAGTACTTC.

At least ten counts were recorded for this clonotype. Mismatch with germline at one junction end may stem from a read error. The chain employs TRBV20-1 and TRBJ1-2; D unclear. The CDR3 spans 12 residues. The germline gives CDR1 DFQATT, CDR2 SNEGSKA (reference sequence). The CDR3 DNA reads TGTGTCCCCCTTTTAGGAGACTATGGCTACACCTTC. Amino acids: CVPLLGDYGYTF.

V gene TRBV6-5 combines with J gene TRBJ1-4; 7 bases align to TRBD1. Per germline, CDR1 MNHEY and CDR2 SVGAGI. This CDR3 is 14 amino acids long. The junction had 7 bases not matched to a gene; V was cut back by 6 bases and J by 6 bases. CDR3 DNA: TGTGCCAGCAGCAGACAGGGAAAGGATGAAAAACTGTTTTTT. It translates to CASSRQGKDEKLFF.

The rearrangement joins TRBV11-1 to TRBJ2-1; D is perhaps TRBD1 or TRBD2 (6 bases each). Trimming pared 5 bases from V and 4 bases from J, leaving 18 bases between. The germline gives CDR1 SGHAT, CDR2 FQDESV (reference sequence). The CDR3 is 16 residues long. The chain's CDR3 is CASSPSTRGLYNEQFF. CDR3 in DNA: TGTGCCAGCAGCCCCTCGACTAGGGGGTTGTACAATGAGCAGTTCTTC.

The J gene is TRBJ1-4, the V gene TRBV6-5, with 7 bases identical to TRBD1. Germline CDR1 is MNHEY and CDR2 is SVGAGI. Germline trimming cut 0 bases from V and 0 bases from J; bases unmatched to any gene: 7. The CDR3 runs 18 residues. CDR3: CASSYSPDRRTTNEKLFF. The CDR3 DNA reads TGTGCCAGCAGTTACTCCCCGGACAGGAGGACAACTAATGAAAAACTGTTTTTT.

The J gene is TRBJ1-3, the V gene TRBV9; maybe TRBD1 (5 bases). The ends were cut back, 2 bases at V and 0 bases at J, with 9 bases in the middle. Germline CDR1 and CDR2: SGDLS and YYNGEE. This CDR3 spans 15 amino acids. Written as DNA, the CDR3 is TGTGCCAGCAGCGTCGGGGGGATCTCTGGAAACACCATATATTTT. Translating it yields CASSVGGISGNTIYF.

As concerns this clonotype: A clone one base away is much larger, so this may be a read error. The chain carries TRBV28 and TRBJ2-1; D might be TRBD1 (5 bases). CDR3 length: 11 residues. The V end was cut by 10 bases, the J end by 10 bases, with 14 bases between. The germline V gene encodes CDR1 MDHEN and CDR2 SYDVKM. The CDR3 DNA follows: TGTGCCAACAGGTCCGCGTGGGAGCAGTTCTTC. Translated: CANRSAWEQFF.

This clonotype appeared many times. CDR3 in DNA: TGTGCCATCAGTGAGGGTCGGCAGGCCTCCTACAATGAGCAGTTCTTC. The encoded protein is CAISEGRQASYNEQFF. The chain combines TRBV10-3 with TRBJ2-1; D unclear. The germline V gene encodes CDR1 ENHRY and CDR2 SYGVKD. CDR3 length: 16 residues. Trimming took off 2 bases at V and 0 bases at J, with 11 bases between the two ends.

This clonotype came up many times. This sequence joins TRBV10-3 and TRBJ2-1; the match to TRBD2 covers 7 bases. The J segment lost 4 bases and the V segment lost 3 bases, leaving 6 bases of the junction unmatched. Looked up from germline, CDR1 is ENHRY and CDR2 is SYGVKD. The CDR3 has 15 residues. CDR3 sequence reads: CAISDSSGAYNEQFF. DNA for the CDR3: TGTGCCATCAGTGATTCGAGCGGGGCTTACAATGAGCAGTTCTTC.

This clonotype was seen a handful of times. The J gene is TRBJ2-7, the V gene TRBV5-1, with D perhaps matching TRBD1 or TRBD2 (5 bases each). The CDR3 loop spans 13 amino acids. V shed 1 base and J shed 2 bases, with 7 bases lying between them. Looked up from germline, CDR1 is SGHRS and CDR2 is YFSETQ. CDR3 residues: CASSLKGPYEQYF. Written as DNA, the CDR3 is TGCGCCAGCAGCTTGAAGGGACCCTACGAGCAGTACTTC.

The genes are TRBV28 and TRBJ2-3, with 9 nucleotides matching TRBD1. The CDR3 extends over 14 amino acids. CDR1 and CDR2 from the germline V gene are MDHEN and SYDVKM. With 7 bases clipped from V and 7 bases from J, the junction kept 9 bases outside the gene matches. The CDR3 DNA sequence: TGTGCCAGCACCACCAGGACAGGGGCAAATACGCAGTATTTT. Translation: CASTTRTGANTQYF.

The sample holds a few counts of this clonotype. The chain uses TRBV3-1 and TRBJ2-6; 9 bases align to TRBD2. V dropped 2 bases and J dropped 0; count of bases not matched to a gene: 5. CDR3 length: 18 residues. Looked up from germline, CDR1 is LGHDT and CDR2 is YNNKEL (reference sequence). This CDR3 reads CASSQPAGGISGANVLTF. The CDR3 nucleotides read TGTGCCAGCAGCCAACCAGCGGGAGGCATCTCTGGGGCCAACGTCCTGACTTTC. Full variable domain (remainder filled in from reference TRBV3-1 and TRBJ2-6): DTAVSQTPKYLVTQMGNDKSIKCEQNLGHDTMYWYKQDSKKFLKIMFSYNNKELIINETVPNRFSPKSPDKAHLNLHINSLELGDSAVYFCASSQPAGGISGANVLTFGAGSRLTVL.